The text below deals with one T cell receptor (beta chain). RNA transcripts gave rise to amplified TCR beta CDR3 regions. First-round RT-PCR of the TCR CDR3 relied on the HTBI primer set. TCRdb reprocessed the multiplex PCR reads via MiXCR and lists one record per CDR3 protein. The table lists 550,000 to 650,000 distinct CDR3 sequences, approximately 14% of them singletons. This entry is derived from a study of T cells in Graves' hyperthyroidism and ophthalmopathy. Trimming pared 7 bases from V and 3 bases from J, leaving 16 bases between. Germline assignment: CDR1 SGDLS and CDR2 YYNGEE. This CDR3 contains 14 residues.

Sequencing was performed on blood. This chain joins TRBV9 and TRBJ2-5; D is possibly TRBD2 (5 bases). This TCR was sampled from a woman between 35 and 50 years old with Graves' hyperthyroidism. The CDR3 nucleotides are TGTGCCAGCTCTGCGGGCGCAATGAAAGAGACCCAGTACTTC. Encoded protein: CASSAGAMKETQYF.